This T cell receptor beta chain was retrieved from a study of T cell responses to AZD1222 COVID-19 vaccine. Study-level results: Mapped onto spike, vaccine-associated CD4 TCRs spanned it and were dominant at 160-218 and 743-854. Close to half of spike-specific TCRs reportedly recognize unmutated variant regions. Repertoire collection took place solely once the T cell response had peaked. The study found Spike-specific TCR breadth and depth rose after two AZD1222 doses.

Profiling relied on immunoSEQ multiplex PCR, and the TCRdb table lists in-frame clones only, not all of them. This table holds over 110,000 clones, roughly 90% found once. This clone was recorded a few times. The antigen is undetermined. The CDR3 spans 15 residues. CDR1 KGHSH and CDR2 LQKENI come from the germline V gene. Between the trimmed V and J ends, which lost 2 bases and 6 bases, there was a span of 17 bases. The chain combines TRBV18 with TRBJ2-7; maybe TRBD1 (5 bases). The source of this sequence is an adult in good health. This sample comprised peripheral blood, obtained on day 0 of AZD1222 vaccination. CDR3 region: CASSPRDMGPAEQYF. CDR3 coding DNA: TGTGCCAGCTCACCAAGAGATATGGGGCCCGCCGAGCAGTACTTC.